This T cell receptor (beta chain) stems from a study of blood T cell repertoires in COVID-19. Study as a whole: Samples representing acute and convalescent COVID-19 were sourced from the United States, Italy and Spain. T cells, B-cell-depleted T cells, or PBMCs supplied cDNA or gDNA.

This clone was seen a handful of times. As originally analysed: Estimated nucleated cell counts came from reference gene primer amplification. Sequencing was performed with immunoSEQ multiplex PCR; in TCRdb, only in-frame clones are kept and a portion is missing. V and J calls plus clone size are reproduced from that table; the DNA served to infer D and trimming. The table lists about 38,000 clones, roughly 74% of them singletons, with 10% in the top ten. A Seattle source enrolled patients during active infection and followed them longitudinally. The CDR3 is 14 amino acids. Trimming removed 2 bases from V and 7 bases from J, with 15 bases in between. Germline CDR1 MNHNS, CDR2 SASEGT.

The receptor was derived from a man in his 70s with COVID-19, enrolled during active disease. Input material: peripheral blood. The rearrangement joins TRBV6-1 to TRBJ2-7; D not resolved. This CDR3 is CASSELGYGQEQYF. For the CDR3, the DNA is TGTGCCAGCAGTGAATTGGGCTACGGTCAGGAGCAGTACTTC.